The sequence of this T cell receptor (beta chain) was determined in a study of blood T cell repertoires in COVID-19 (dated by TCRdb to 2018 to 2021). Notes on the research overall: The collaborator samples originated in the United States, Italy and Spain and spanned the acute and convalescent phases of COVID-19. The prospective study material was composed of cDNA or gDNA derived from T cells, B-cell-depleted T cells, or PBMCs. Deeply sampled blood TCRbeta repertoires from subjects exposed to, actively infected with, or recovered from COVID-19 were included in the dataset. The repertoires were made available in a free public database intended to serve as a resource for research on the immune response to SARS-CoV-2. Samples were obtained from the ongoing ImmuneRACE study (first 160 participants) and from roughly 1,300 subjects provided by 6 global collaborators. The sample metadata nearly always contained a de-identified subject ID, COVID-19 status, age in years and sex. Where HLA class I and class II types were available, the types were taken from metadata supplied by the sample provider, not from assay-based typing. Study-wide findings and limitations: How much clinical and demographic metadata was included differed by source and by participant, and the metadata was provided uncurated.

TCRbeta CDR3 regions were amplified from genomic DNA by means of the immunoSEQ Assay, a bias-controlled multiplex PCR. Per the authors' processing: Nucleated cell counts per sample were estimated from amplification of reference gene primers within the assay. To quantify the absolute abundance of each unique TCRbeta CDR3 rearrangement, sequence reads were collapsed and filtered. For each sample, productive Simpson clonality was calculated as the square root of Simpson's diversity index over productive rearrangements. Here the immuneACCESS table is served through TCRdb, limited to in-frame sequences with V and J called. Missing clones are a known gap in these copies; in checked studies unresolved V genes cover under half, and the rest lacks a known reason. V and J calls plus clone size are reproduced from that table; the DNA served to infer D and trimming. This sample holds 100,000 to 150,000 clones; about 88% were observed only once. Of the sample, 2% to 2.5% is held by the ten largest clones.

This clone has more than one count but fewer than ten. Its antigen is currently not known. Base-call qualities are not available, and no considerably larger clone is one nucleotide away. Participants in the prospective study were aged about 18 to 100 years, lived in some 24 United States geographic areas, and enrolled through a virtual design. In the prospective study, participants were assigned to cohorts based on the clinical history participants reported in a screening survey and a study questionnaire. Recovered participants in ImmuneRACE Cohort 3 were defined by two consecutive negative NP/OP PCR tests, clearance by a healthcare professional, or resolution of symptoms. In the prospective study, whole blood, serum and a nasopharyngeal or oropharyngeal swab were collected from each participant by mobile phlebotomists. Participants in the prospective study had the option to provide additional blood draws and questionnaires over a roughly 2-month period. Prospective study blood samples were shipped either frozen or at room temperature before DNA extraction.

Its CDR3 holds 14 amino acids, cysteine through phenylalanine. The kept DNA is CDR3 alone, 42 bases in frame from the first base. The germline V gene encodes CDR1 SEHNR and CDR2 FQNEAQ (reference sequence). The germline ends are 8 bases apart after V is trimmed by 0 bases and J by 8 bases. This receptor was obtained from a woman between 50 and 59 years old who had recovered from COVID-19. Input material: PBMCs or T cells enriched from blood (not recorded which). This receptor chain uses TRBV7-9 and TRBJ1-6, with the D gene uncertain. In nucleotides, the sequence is TGTGCCAGCAGCTTAGCGGTCGGTGATTCACCCCTCCACTTT. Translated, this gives CASSLAVGDSPLHF.